The following is a T cell receptor (beta chain) sequence with its context. The CDR3 has 13 amino acids. V was trimmed by 1 base and J by 8 bases, leaving 11 bases between them. Germline-derived CDR1 and CDR2 are SEHNR and FQNEAQ (reference sequence). PCR involved 60 Vbeta and 13 Jbeta primers. Some clones are missing from TCRdb's copy, which holds only in-frame ones; the method was immunoSEQ multiplex PCR. Among about 190,000 clones, 70% to 90% were seen once, and the ten largest hold approximately 1.7%. The entry originates in a study of cytomegalovirus exposure and HLA in healthy donors. The specimen sequenced was PBMCs. This chain uses TRBV7-9 with TRBJ1-2; D is undetermined. The TCR was taken from a woman between 18 and 30 years old in good health and CMV-seronegative. CDR3 loop: CASSLDSGRGYTF. The CDR3 DNA is TGTGCCAGCAGCTTAGACAGCGGACGGGGCTACACCTTC.